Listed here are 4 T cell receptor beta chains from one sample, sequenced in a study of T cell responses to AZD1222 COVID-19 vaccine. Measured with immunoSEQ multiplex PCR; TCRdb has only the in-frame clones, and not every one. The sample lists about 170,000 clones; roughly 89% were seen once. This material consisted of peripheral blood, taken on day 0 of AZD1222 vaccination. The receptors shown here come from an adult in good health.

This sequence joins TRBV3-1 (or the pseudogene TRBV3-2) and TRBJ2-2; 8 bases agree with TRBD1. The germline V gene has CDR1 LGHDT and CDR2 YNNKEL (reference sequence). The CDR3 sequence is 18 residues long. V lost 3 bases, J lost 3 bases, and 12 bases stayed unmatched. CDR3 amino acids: CASSHEPSGGWYTGELFF. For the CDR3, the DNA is TGTGCCAGCAGCCATGAACCCTCAGGGGGCTGGTACACCGGGGAGCTGTTTTTT.

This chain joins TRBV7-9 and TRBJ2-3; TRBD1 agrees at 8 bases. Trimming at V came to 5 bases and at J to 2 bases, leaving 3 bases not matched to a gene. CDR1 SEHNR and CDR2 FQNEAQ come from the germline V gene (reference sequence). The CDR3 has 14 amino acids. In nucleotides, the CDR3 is TGTGCCAGCAGCCAGGGACAGGCCACAGATACGCAGTATTTT. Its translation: CASSQGQATDTQYF.

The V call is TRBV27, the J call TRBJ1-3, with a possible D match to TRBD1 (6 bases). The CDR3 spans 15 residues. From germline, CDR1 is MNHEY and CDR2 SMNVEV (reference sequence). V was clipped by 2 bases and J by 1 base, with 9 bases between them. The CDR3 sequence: CASSLGGQSGNTIYF. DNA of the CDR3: TGTGCCAGCAGTTTAGGGGGGCAATCTGGAAACACCATATATTTT.

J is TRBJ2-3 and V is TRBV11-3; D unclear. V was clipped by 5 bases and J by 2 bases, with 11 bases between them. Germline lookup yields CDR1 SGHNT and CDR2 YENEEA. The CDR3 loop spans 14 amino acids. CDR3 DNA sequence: TGTGCCAGCAGCGTCGGGCGAGACACAGATACGCAGTATTTT. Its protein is CASSVGRDTDTQYF.